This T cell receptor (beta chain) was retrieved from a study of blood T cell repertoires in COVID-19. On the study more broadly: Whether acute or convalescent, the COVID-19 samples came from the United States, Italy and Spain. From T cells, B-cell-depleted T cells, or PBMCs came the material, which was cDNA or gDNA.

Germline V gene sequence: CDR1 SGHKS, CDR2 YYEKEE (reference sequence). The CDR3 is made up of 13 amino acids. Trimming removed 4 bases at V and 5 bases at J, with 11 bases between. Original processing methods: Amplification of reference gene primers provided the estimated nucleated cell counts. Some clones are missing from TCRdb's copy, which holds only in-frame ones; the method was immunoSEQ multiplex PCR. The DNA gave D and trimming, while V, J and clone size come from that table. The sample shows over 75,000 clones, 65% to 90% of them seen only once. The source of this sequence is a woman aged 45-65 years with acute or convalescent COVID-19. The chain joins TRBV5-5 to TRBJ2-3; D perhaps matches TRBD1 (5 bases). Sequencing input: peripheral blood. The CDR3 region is CASSTRDGDTQYF. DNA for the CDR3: TGTGCCAGCAGCACCAGGGATGGAGATACGCAGTATTTT.